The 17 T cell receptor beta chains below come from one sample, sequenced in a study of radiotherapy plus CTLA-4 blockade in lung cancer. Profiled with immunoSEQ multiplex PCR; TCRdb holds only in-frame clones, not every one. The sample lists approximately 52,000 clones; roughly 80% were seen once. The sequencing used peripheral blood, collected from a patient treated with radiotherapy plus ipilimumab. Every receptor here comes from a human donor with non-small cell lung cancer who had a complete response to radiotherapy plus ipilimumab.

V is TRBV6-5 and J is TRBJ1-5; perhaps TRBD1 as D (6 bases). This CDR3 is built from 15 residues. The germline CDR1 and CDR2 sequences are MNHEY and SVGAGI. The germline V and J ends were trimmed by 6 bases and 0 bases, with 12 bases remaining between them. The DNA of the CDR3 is TGTGCCAGCAGGGCAGGGGCCCTTAGCAATCAGCCCCAGCATTTT. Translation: CASRAGALSNQPQHF.

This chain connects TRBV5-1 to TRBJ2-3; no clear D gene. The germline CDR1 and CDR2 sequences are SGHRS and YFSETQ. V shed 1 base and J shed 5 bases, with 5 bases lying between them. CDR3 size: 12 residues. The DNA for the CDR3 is TGCGCCAGCAGCTTGCTCCGAGATACGCAGTATTTT. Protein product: CASSLLRDTQYF.

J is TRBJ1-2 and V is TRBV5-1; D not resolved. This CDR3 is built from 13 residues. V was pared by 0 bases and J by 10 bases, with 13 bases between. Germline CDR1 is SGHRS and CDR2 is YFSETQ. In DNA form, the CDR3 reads TGCGCCAGCAGCTTGGGTGACACTTTCAACTACACCTTC. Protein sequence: CASSLGDTFNYTF.

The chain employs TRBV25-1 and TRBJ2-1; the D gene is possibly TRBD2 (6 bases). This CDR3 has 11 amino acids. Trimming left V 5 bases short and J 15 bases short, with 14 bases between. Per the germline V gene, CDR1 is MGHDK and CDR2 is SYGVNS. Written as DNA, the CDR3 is TGTGCCAGCAGTTGGGACTTACGTTCGTTCTTC. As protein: CASSWDLRSFF.

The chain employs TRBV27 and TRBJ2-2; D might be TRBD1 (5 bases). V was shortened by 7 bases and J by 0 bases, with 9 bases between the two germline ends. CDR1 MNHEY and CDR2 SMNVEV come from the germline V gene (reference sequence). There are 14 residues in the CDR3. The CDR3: CASKSGSNTGELFF. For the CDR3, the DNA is TGTGCCAGCAAGTCAGGGTCGAACACCGGGGAGCTGTTTTTT.

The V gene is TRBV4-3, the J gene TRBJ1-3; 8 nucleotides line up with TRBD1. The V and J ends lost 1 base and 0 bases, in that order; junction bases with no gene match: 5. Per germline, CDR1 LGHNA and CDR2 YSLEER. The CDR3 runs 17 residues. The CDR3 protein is CASSQGAGGLSGNTIYF. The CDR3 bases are TGCGCCAGCAGCCAAGGGGCAGGGGGCCTCTCTGGAAACACCATATATTTT.

The CDR3 nucleotides read TGCAGCACCCGGGAGGGGGAGAACACTGAAGCTTTCTTT. It translates to CSTREGENTEAFF. V gene TRBV29-1 combines with J gene TRBJ1-1; a weak D match, TRBD1 (6 bases). This CDR3 region has 13 residues. V shed 8 bases and J shed 1 base, with 14 bases lying between them. CDR1 and CDR2 (germline): SQVTM, ANQGSEA.

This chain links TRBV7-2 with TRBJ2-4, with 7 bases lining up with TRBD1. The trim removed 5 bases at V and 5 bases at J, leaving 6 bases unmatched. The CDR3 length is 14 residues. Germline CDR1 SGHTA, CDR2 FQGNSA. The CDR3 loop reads CASSPTGPQNIQYF. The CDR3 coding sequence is TGTGCCAGCAGCCCGACAGGGCCCCAAAACATTCAGTACTTC.

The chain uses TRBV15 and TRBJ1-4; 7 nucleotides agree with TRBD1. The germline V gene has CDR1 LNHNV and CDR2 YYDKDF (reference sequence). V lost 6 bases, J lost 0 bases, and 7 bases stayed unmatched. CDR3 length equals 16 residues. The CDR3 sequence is CATRRDRFATNEKLFF. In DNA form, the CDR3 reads TGTGCCACCAGGAGGGACAGATTTGCAACTAATGAAAAACTGTTTTTT.

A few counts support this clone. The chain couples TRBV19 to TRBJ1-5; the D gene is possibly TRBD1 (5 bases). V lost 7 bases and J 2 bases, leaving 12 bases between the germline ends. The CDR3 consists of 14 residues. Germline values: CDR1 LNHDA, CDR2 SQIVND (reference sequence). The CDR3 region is CASTRRVGNQPQHF. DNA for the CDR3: TGTGCCAGTACTCGCAGGGTCGGCAATCAGCCCCAGCATTTT.

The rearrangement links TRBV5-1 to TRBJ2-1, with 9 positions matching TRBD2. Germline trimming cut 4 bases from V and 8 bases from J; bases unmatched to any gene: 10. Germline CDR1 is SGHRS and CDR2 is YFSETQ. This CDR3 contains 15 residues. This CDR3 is CASSPGLAISYEQFF. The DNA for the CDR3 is TGCGCCAGCAGCCCGGGACTAGCAATTAGTTATGAGCAGTTCTTC.

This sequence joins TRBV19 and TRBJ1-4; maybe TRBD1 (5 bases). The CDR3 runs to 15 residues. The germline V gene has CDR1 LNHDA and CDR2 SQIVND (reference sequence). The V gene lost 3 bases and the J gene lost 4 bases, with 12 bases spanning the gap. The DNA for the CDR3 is TGTGCCAGTAGTATCGGCGAAGGGGTTAATGAAAAACTGTTTTTT. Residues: CASSIGEGVNEKLFF. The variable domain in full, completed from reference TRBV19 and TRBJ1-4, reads DGGITQSPKYLFRKEGQNVTLSCEQNLNHDAMYWYRQDPGQGLRLIYYSQIVNDFQKGDIAEGYSVSREKKESFPLTVTSAQKNPTAFYLCASSIGEGVNEKLFFGSGTQLSVL.

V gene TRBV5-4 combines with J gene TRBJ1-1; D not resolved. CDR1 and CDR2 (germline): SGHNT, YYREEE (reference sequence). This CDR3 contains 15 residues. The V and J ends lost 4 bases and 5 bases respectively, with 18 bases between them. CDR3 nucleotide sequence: TGTGCCAGCAGCCAAGGGTATTCGAGGGATACTGAAGCTTTCTTT. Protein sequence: CASSQGYSRDTEAFF.

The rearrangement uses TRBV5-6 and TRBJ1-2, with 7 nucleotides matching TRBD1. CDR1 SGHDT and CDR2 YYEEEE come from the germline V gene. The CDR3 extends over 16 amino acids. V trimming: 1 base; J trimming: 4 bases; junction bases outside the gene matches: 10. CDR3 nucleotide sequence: TGTGCCAGCAGCTTGTCCTCTCCGACAGGGATCTATGGCTACACCTTC. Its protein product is CASSLSSPTGIYGYTF.

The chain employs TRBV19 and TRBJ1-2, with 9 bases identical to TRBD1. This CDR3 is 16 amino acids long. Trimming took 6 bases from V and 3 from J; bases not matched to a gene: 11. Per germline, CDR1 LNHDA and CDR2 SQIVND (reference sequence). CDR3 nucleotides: TGTGCCAGTAGAGAGACCGGGACAGGGAAGCACTATGGCTACACCTTC. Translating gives CASRETGTGKHYGYTF.

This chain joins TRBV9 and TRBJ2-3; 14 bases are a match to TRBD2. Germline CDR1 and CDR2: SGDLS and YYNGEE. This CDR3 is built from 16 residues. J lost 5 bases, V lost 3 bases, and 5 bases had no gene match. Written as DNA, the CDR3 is TGTGCCAGCAGCGCCCGACTAGCGGGAGGGGAAGATACGCAGTATTTT. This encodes CASSARLAGGEDTQYF.

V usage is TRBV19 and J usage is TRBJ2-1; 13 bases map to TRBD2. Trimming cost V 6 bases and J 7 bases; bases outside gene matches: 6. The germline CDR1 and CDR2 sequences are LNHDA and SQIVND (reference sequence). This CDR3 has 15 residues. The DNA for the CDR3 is TGTGCCAGTAGCTCGACTAGCGGGAGGAGAAATGAGCAGTTCTTC. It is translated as CASSSTSGRRNEQFF.